The text below deals with one T cell receptor (beta chain). Its antigen is not identified. Sequenced by immunoSEQ multiplex PCR; TCRdb stores in-frame clones only, minus some. The sample holds some 150,000 clones, 80% to 95% seen once. Germline CDR1 SEHNR, CDR2 FQNEAQ (reference sequence). V was clipped by 2 bases and J by 6 bases, with 15 bases between them. This CDR3 has 15 residues. This entry is derived from a study of T cell responses to AZD1222 COVID-19 vaccine. Study-wide points: Once two AZD1222 doses were given, Spike-specific TCR breadth and depth went up.

The sequences come from peripheral blood, collected 28 days after the second AZD1222 dose. The TCR sequence derives from an adult who received the AZD1222 COVID-19 vaccine. J is TRBJ2-3 and V is TRBV7-9; D gene ambiguous. CDR3 nucleotides: TGTGCCAGCAGCTTAAGTGGAATCGGTGGGGATACGCAGTATTTT. It codes for CASSLSGIGGDTQYF.